A selection of T cell receptor beta chains follows, all from one sample in a study of T cells in Graves' hyperthyroidism and ophthalmopathy. TCRdb reprocessed the multiplex PCR reads via MiXCR and lists one record per CDR3 protein. The sample contains around 370,000 distinct CDR3 sequences, approximately 17% of which appear only once. Specimen: blood. The receptors here all came from a man younger than 35 with Graves' ophthalmopathy. Both conserved end residues are part of each CDR3. The order of the fields is J gene, V gene, D gene, clone size, CDR3 DNA, CDR3 protein. The D gene is left open where the match is weak. Size is omitted from some rows. Given values are once, few, many or a class for expanded clones.

j_call: TRBJ1-1
v_call: TRBV5-1
d_call: .
clone_size: many
cdr3_nt: TGCGCCAGCAGCTTGGAGGGGGGCTCGAACACTGAAGCTTTCTTT
cdr3_aa: CASSLEGGSNTEAFF

j_call: TRBJ1-5
v_call: TRBV3-1
d_call: .
clone_size: .
cdr3_nt: TGTGCCAGCAACTCGGCAGGAGGCAATCAGCCCCAGCATTTT
cdr3_aa: CASNSAGGNQPQHF

j_call: TRBJ1-5
v_call: TRBV28
d_call: .
clone_size: many
cdr3_nt: TGTGCCAGCAGTAGGGTCCAATCCAATCAGCCCCAGCATTTT
cdr3_aa: CASSRVQSNQPQHF

j_call: TRBJ1-1
v_call: TRBV5-1
d_call: .
clone_size: many
cdr3_nt: TGCGCCAGCAGCCTCCACACTTCGGAGAGCAACACTGAAGCTTTCTTT
cdr3_aa: CASSLHTSESNTEAFF

j_call: TRBJ1-1
v_call: TRBV20-1
d_call: .
clone_size: many
cdr3_nt: TGCAGTGCTAGTGAACAGGGAGGGAACACTGAAGCTTTCTTT
cdr3_aa: CSASEQGGNTEAFF

j_call: TRBJ1-2
v_call: TRBV9
d_call: .
clone_size: many
cdr3_nt: TGTGCCAGCAGCGTATACAGCGTAGCTAACTATGGCTACACCTTC
cdr3_aa: CASSVYSVANYGYTF

j_call: TRBJ1-2
v_call: TRBV24-1
d_call: .
clone_size: many
cdr3_nt: TGTGCCACCTCGGCAGGGGTTAACTATGGCTACACCTTC
cdr3_aa: CATSAGVNYGYTF

j_call: TRBJ2-7
v_call: TRBV2
d_call: .
clone_size: .
cdr3_nt: TGTGCCAGCAGTGAAGTGAACGAGCAGTACTTC
cdr3_aa: CASSEVNEQYF

j_call: TRBJ1-1
v_call: TRBV5-1
d_call: .
clone_size: many
cdr3_nt: TGCGCCAGCAGCCCTTTCCTGGGGTGGGCTGAAGCTTTCTTT
cdr3_aa: CASSPFLGWAEAFF

j_call: TRBJ1-4
v_call: TRBV19
d_call: .
clone_size: few
cdr3_nt: TGTGCCAGCAGGAAGGAAGGCTATGAAAAACTGTTTTTT
cdr3_aa: CASRKEGYEKLFF

j_call: TRBJ1-5
v_call: TRBV7-9
d_call: .
clone_size: .
cdr3_nt: TGTGCCAGCAGCTCAGACCTCTGGCCCCAGCATTTT
cdr3_aa: CASSSDLWPQHF

j_call: TRBJ1-2
v_call: TRBV2
d_call: .
clone_size: many
cdr3_nt: TGTGCCAGCAGTGGTATGGCAGGAAGCTATGGCTACACCTTC
cdr3_aa: CASSGMAGSYGYTF

j_call: TRBJ2-3
v_call: TRBV10-2
d_call: TRBD2
clone_size: .
cdr3_nt: TGCGCCAGCAACTTAGCAGCGGGGGGTACAGATACGCAGTATTTT
cdr3_aa: CASNLAAGGTDTQYF

j_call: TRBJ1-1
v_call: TRBV19
d_call: .
clone_size: .
cdr3_nt: TGTGCCAGTAGTATCCTCTACATGTCCCAGAACACTGAAGCTTTCTTT
cdr3_aa: CASSILYMSQNTEAFF

j_call: TRBJ2-1
v_call: TRBV4-1
d_call: TRBD1
clone_size: few
cdr3_nt: TGCGCCAGCAACCCCGGGACAGGAGGATACAATGAGCAGTTCTTC
cdr3_aa: CASNPGTGGYNEQFF

j_call: TRBJ2-3
v_call: TRBV29-1
d_call: .
clone_size: many
cdr3_nt: TGCAGCGTTGAAGATGGGGCCAGGGGACCCACAGATACGCAGTATTTT
cdr3_aa: CSVEDGARGPTDTQYF

j_call: TRBJ1-2
v_call: TRBV6-5
d_call: .
clone_size: .
cdr3_nt: TGTGCCAGCAGTTACGGCGTCGGAATAGAGGGCTACACCTTC
cdr3_aa: CASSYGVGIEGYTF

j_call: TRBJ2-2
v_call: TRBV5-1
d_call: .
clone_size: .
cdr3_nt: TGCGCCAGCAGCTCACAGGGAGTGGCCGGGGAGCTGTTTTTT
cdr3_aa: CASSSQGVAGELFF

j_call: TRBJ1-1
v_call: TRBV6-1
d_call: .
clone_size: many
cdr3_nt: TGTGCCAGCAGCCACGACCCCCGCGGGGGGGTGAACACTGAAGCTTTCTTT
cdr3_aa: CASSHDPRGGVNTEAFF

j_call: TRBJ2-7
v_call: TRBV20-1
d_call: .
clone_size: .
cdr3_nt: TGCAGTGCTAGAGATCGGGGACAAAACGACTACGAGCAGTACTTC
cdr3_aa: CSARDRGQNDYEQYF

j_call: TRBJ1-5
v_call: TRBV20-1
d_call: .
clone_size: .
cdr3_nt: TGCAGTGCTAAGACATCGGATAGCAATCAGCCCCAGCATTTT
cdr3_aa: CSAKTSDSNQPQHF

j_call: TRBJ1-2
v_call: TRBV20-1
d_call: .
clone_size: .
cdr3_nt: TGCAGTGCTCTTACGGGGGGGGCGAGGGGCTACACCTTC
cdr3_aa: CSALTGGARGYTF

j_call: TRBJ2-3
v_call: TRBV7-3
d_call: TRBD2
clone_size: .
cdr3_nt: TGTGCCAGCAGCAGAAGGACGACGGGGGGGGGCTCCACAGATACGCAGTATTTT
cdr3_aa: CASSRRTTGGGSTDTQYF

j_call: TRBJ1-2
v_call: TRBV28
d_call: .
clone_size: few
cdr3_nt: TGTGCCAGCAGTTTCAAAGGGTCTGGCTACACCTTC
cdr3_aa: CASSFKGSGYTF

j_call: TRBJ2-7
v_call: TRBV28
d_call: .
clone_size: many
cdr3_nt: TGTGCCAGCGGTCTTTCCTACGAGCAGTACTTC
cdr3_aa: CASGLSYEQYF

j_call: TRBJ2-7
v_call: TRBV4-1
d_call: TRBD1
clone_size: .
cdr3_nt: TGCGCCAGCAGCCAAGGGCCGACAGGGGGCCTCAACTACGAGCAGTACTTC
cdr3_aa: CASSQGPTGGLNYEQYF

j_call: TRBJ2-7
v_call: TRBV11-2
d_call: .
clone_size: .
cdr3_nt: TGTGCCAGCAGCTTAGACATGTCCTACGAGCAGTACTTC
cdr3_aa: CASSLDMSYEQYF

j_call: TRBJ1-1
v_call: TRBV7-2
d_call: .
clone_size: .
cdr3_nt: TGTGCCAGCAGCTTAATTGTAGGGAATGAAGCTTTCTTT
cdr3_aa: CASSLIVGNEAFF

j_call: TRBJ2-2
v_call: TRBV9
d_call: .
clone_size: .
cdr3_nt: TGTGCCAGCAGCGCACAGGGTTGGACCGGGGAGCTGTTTTTT
cdr3_aa: CASSAQGWTGELFF

j_call: TRBJ2-1
v_call: TRBV11-2
d_call: .
clone_size: many
cdr3_nt: TGTGCCAGCAGCTTGAACAATGAGCAGTTCTTC
cdr3_aa: CASSLNNEQFF

j_call: TRBJ2-7
v_call: TRBV27
d_call: TRBD2
clone_size: .
cdr3_nt: TGTGCCAGCAGTTTAATGACTAGCGCGGTCGAGCAGTACTTC
cdr3_aa: CASSLMTSAVEQYF